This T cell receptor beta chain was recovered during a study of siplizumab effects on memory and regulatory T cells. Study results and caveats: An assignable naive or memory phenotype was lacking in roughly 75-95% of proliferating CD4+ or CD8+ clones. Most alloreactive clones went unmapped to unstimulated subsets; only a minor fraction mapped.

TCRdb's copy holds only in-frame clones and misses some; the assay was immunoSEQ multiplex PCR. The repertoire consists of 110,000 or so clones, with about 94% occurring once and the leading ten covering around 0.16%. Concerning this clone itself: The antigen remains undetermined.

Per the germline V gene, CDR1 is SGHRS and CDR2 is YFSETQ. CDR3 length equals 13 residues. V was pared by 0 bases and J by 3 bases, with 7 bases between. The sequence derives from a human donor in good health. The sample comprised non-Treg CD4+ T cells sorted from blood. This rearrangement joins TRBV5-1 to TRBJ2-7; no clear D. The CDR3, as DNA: TGCGCCAGCAGCTTGGTAGTGGGCTACGAGCAGTACTTC. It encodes CASSLVVGYEQYF.